This T cell receptor beta chain was observed in a study of blood T cell repertoires in COVID-19. For the study at large: From T cells, B-cell-depleted T cells, or PBMCs came the material, which was cDNA or gDNA.

As originally analysed: Amplifying reference gene primers gave estimates of nucleated cell counts. Measured with immunoSEQ multiplex PCR; TCRdb has only the in-frame clones, and not every one. V and J calls and clone size are copied from that table; D and trimming were computed from the DNA. This sample has roughly 130,000 clones, with roughly 80% found just once. Germline V gene sequence: CDR1 KGHSH, CDR2 LQKENI. CDR3 length: 18 amino acids. The V and J ends lost 3 bases and 3 bases, in that order; junction bases with no gene match: 14. The V gene is TRBV18, the J gene TRBJ2-3, with TRBD2 identical over 8 bases. This clonotype originated in a woman aged 60-70 years with acute or convalescent COVID-19. The specimen sequenced was peripheral blood. The CDR3 coding sequence is TGTGCCAGCTCACCCTCCGGGGGGGCCCCGTTTCTAACAGATACGCAGTATTTT. This translates into CASSPSGGAPFLTDTQYF. The full variable domain, with the rest looked up from reference TRBV18 and TRBJ2-3, is NAGVMQNPRHLVRRRGQEARLRCSPMKGHSHVYWYRQLPEEGLKFMVYLQKENIIDESGMPKERFSAEFPKEGPSILRIQQVVRGDSAAYFCASSPSGGAPFLTDTQYFGPGTRLTVL.